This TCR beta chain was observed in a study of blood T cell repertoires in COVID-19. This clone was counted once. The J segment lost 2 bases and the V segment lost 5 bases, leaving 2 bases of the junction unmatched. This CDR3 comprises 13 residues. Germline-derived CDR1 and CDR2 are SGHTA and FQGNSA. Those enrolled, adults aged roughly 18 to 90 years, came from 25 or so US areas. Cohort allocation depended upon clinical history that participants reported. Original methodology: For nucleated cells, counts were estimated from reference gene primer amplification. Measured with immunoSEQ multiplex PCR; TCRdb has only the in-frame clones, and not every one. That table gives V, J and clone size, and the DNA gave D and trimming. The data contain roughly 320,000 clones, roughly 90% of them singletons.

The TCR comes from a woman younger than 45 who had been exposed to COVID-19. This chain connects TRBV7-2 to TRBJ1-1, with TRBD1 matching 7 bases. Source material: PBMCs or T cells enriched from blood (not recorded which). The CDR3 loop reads CASSRQGNTEAFF. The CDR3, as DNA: TGTGCCAGCAGCCGACAGGGTAACACTGAAGCTTTCTTT.